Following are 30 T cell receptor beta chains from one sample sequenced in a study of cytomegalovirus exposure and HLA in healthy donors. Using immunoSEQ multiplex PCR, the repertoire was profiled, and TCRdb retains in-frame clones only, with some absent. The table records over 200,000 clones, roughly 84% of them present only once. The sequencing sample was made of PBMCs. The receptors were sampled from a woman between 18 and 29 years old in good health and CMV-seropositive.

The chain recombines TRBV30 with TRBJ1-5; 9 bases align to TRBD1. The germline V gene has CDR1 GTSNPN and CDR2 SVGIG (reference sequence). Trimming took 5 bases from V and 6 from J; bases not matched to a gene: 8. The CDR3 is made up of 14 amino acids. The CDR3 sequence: CAWGGQGGGQPQHF. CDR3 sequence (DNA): TGTGCCTGGGGGGGACAGGGAGGAGGTCAGCCCCAGCATTTT.

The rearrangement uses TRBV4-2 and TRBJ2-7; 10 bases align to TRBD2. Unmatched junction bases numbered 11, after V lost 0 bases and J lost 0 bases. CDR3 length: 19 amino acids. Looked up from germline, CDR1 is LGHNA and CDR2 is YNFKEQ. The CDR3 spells CASSQEAASGGPSSYEQYF. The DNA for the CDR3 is TGTGCCAGCAGCCAAGAGGCGGCTAGCGGGGGCCCCAGCTCCTACGAGCAGTACTTC.

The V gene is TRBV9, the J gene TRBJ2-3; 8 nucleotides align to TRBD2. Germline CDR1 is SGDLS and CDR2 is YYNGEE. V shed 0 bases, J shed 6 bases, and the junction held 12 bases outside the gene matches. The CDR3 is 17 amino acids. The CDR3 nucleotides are TGTGCCAGCAGCGTAGGTGGAAGGGGACTAGTCAGGGATACGCAGTATTTT. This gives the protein CASSVGGRGLVRDTQYF.

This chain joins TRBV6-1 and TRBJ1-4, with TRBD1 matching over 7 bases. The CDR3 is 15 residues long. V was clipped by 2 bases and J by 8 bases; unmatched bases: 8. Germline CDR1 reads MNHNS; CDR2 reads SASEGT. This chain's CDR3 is CASSENRGLGEKLFF. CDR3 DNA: TGTGCCAGCAGTGAAAATAGGGGGCTAGGAGAAAAACTGTTTTTT.

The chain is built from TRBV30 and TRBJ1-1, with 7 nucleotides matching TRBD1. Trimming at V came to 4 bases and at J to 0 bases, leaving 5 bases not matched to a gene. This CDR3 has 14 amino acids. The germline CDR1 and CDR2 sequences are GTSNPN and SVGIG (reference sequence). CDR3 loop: CAWTRDRMNTEAFF. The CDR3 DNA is TGTGCCTGGACCAGGGACAGAATGAACACTGAAGCTTTCTTT. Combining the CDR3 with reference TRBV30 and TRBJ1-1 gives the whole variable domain SQTIHQWPATLVQPVGSPLSLECTVEGTSNPNLYWYRQAAGRGLQLLFYSVGIGQISSEVPQNLSASRPQDRQFILSSKKLLLSDSGFYLCAWTRDRMNTEAFFGQGTRLTVV.

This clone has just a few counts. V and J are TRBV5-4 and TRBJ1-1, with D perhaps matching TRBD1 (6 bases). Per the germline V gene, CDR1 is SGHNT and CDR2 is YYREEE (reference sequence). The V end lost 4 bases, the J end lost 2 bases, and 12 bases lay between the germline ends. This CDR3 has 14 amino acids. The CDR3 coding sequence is TGTGCCAGCAGCAGAAACAGGGCTAACACTGAAGCTTTCTTT. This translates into CASSRNRANTEAFF.

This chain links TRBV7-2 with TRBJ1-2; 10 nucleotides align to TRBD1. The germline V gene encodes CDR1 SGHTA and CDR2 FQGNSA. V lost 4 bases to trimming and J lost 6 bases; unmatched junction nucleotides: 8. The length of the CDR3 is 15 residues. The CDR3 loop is CASSSTGTGVHGYTF. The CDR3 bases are TGTGCCAGCAGCTCTACCGGGACAGGGGTTCATGGCTACACCTTC.

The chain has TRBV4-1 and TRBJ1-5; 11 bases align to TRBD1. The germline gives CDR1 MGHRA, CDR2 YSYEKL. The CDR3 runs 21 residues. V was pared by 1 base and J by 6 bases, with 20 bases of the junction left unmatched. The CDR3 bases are TGCGCCAGCAGCCAAGGACCCTACGCCGGACAGGGGGCTATTCGGGGTCAGCCCCAGCATTTT. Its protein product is CASSQGPYAGQGAIRGQPQHF.

The CDR3 DNA reads as TGTGCCAGCCTAGCTTCTGGACGGAGAAACACCATATATTTT. It yields the protein CASLASGRRNTIYF. The chain uses TRBV11-2 and TRBJ1-3, with unresolved D. The CDR3 has 14 residues. V was clipped by 8 bases and J by 5 bases, with 16 bases between them. Looked up from germline, CDR1 is SGHAT and CDR2 is FQNNGV.

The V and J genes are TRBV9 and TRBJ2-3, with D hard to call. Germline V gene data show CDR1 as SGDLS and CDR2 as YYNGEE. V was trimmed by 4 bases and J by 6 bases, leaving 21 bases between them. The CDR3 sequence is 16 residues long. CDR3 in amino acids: CASSPQSPLVWDTQYF. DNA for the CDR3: TGTGCCAGCAGCCCCCAGTCCCCCCTAGTTTGGGATACGCAGTATTTT.

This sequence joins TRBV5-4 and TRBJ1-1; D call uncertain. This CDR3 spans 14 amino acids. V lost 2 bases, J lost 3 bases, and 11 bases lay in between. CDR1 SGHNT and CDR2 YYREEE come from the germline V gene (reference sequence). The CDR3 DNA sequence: TGTGCCAGCAGCTTCACCGGGAGGGACACTGAAGCTTTCTTT. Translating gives CASSFTGRDTEAFF.

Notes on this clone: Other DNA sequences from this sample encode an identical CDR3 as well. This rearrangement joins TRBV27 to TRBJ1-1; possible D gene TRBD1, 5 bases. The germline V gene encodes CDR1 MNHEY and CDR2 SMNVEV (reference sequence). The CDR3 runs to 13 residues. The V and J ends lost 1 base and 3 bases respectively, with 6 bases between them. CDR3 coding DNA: TGTGCCAGCAGTTTATTAGGGGACACTGAAGCTTTCTTT. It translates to CASSLLGDTEAFF.

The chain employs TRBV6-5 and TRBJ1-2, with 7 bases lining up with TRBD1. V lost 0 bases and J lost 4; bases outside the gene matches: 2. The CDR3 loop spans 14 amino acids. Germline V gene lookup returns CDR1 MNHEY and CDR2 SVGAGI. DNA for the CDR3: TGTGCCAGCAGTTACTCCCACAGGGGCTATGGCTACACCTTC. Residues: CASSYSHRGYGYTF.

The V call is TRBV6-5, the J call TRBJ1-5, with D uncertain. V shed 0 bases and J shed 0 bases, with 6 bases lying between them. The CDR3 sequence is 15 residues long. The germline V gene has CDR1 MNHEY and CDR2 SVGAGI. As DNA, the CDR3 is TGTGCCAGCAGTTACTCAGAGAATAGCAATCAGCCCCAGCATTTT. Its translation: CASSYSENSNQPQHF.

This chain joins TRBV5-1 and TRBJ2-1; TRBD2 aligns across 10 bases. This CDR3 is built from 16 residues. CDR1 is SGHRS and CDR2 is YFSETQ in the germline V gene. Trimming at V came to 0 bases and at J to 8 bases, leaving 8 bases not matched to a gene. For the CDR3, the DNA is TGCGCCAGCAGCTTGGGATGGGGGACTAGCGTAGATGAGCAGTTCTTC. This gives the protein CASSLGWGTSVDEQFF.

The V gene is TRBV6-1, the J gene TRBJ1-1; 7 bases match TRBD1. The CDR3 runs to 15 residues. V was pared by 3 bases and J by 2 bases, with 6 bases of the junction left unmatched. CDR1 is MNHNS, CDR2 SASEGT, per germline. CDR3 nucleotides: TGTGCCAGCAGTGATTCCGGGACAGTTAACACTGAAGCTTTCTTT. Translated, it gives CASSDSGTVNTEAFF.

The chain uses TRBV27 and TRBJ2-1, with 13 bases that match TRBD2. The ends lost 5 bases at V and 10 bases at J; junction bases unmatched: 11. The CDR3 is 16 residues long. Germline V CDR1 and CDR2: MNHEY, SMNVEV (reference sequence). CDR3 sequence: CASSASGLAGVGEQFF. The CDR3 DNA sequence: TGTGCCAGCAGTGCTTCCGGACTAGCGGGAGTAGGGGAGCAGTTCTTC.

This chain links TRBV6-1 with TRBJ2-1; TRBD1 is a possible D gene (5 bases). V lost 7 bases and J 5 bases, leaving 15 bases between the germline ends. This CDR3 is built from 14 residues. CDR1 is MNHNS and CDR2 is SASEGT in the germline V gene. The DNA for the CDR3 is TGTGCCAGCAAAGGCAAGGACACGAACAATGAGCAGTTCTTC. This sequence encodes CASKGKDTNNEQFF.

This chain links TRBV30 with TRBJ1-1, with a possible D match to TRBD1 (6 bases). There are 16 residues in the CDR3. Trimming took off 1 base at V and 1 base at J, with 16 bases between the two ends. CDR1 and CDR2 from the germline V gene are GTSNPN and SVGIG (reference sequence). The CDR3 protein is CAWSGPRTVKNTEAFF. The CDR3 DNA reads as TGTGCCTGGAGTGGCCCCCGGACAGTTAAGAACACTGAAGCTTTCTTT.

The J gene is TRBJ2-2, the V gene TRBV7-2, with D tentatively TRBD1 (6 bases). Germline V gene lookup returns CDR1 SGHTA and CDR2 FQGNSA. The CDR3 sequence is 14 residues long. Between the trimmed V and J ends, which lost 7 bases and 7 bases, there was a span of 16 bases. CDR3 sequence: CASTDTGFSGELFF. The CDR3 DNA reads TGTGCCAGCACCGATACAGGGTTCAGCGGGGAGCTGTTTTTT.

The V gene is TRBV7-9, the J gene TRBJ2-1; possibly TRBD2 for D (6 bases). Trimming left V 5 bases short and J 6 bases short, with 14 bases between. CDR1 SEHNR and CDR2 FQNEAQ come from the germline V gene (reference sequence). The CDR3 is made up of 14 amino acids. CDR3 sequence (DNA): TGTGCCAGCAGCCCGGACGTGGGGGGCAATGAGCAGTTCTTC. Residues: CASSPDVGGNEQFF. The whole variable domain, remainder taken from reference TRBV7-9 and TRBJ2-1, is DTGVSQNPRHKITKRGQNVTFRCDPISEHNRLYWYRQTLGQGPEFLTYFQNEAQLEKSRLLSDRFSAERPKGSFSTLEIQRTEQGDSAMYLCASSPDVGGNEQFFGPGTRLTVL.

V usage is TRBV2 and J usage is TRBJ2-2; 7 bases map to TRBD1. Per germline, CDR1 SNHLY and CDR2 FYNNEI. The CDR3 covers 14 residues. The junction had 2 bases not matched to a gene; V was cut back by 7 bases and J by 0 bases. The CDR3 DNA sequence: TGTGCCAGCACTCAGGGGGCGAACACCGGGGAGCTGTTTTTT. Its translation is CASTQGANTGELFF.

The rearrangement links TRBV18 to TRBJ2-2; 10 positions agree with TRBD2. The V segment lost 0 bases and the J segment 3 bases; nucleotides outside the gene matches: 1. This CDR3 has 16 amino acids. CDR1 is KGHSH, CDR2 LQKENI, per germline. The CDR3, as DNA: TGTGCCAGCTCACCACCCAGCGGGAGGGACACCGGGGAGCTGTTTTTT. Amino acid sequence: CASSPPSGRDTGELFF.

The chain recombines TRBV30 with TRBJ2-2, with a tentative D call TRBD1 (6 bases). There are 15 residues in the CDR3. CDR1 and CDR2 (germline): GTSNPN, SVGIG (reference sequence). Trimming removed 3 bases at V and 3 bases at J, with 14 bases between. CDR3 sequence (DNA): TGTGCCTGGAGCTTAGGGGGAGAGGACACCGGGGAGCTGTTTTTT. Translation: CAWSLGGEDTGELFF.

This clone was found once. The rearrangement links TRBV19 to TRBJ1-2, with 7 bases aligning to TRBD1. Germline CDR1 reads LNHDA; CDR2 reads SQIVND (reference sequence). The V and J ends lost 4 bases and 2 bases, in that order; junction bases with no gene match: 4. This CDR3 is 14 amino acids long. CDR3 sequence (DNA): TGTGCCAGTAGTAGAGAGGGGGCGAACTATGGCTACACCTTC. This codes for CASSREGANYGYTF.

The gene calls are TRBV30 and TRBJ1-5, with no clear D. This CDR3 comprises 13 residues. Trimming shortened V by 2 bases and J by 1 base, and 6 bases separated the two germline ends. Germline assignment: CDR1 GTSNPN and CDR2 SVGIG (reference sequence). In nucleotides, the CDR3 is TGTGCCTGGAGTCCGACAAGCAATCAGCCCCAGCATTTT. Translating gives CAWSPTSNQPQHF.

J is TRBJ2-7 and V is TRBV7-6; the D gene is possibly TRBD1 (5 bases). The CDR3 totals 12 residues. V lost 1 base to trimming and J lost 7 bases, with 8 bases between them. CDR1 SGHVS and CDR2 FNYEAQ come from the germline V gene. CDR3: CASSLEGVEQYF. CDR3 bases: TGTGCCAGCAGCTTAGAAGGGGTAGAGCAGTACTTC. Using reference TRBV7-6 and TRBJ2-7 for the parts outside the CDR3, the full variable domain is GAGVSQSPRYKVTKRGQDVALRCDPISGHVSLYWYRQALGQGPEFLTYFNYEAQQDKSGLPNDRFSAERPEGSISTLTIQRTEQRDSAMYRCASSLEGVEQYFGPGTRLTVT.

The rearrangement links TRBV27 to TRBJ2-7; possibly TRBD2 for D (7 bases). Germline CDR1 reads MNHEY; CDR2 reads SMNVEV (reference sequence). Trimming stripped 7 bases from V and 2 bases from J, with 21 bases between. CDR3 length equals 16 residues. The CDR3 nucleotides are TGTGCCAGCACCACAGGGATTGGGGGGGCTCCCTACGAGCAGTACTTC. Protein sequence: CASTTGIGGAPYEQYF.

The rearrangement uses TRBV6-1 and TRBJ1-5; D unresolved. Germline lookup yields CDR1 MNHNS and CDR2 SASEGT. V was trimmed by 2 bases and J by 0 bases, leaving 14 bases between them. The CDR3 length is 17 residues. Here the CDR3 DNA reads TGTGCCAGCAGTGAACAAATCGCGGATTATAGCAATCAGCCCCAGCATTTT. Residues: CASSEQIADYSNQPQHF.

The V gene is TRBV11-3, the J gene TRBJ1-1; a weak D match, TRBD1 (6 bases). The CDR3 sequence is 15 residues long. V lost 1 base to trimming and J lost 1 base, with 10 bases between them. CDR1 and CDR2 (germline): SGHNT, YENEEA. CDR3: CASSLGGGANTEAFF. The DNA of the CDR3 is TGTGCCAGCAGCTTAGGAGGGGGAGCGAACACTGAAGCTTTCTTT.